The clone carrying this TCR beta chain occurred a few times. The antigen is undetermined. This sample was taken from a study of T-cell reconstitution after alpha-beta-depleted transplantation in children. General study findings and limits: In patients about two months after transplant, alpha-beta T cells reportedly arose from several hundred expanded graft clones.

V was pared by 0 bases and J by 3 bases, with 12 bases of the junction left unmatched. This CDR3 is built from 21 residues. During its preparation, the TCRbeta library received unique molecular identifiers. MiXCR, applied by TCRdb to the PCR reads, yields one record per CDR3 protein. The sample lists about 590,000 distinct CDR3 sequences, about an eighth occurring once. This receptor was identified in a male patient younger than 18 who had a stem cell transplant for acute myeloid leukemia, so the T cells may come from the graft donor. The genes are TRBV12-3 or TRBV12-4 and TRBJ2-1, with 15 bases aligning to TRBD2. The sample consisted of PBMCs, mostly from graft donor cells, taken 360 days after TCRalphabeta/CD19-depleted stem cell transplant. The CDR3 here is CASSLARRGLAGGPSYNEQFF. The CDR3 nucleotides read TGTGCCAGCAGTTTAGCGCGCCGGGGACTAGCGGGAGGTCCCAGCTACAATGAGCAGTTCTTC.